The T cell receptor beta chain under discussion was sequenced for a study of PD-1 blockade in classical Hodgkin lymphoma. Study observations and caveats: Complete responders matched newly diagnosed patients in baseline diversity.

V was cut by 4 bases and J by 5 bases, with 10 bases left in between. Germline V CDR1 and CDR2: SGHKS, YYEKEE (reference sequence). The CDR3 has 13 amino acids. This clone was counted a single time. What it binds is unknown. Autologous stem cell transplantation was followed by relapse in every patient, and brentuximab vedotin exposure varied. After PBMCs were thawed, their CD8+ T cells were isolated by magnetic negative selection. Responses achieved at best were complete response, partial response or progressive disease. This table comes from immunoSEQ multiplex PCR, and its TCRdb copy is limited to in-frame clones, with some not included. This table holds 2,800 or so clones, roughly 74% found once.

This specimen consisted of CD8+ T cells from blood, obtained at baseline. This clonotype originated in a human donor with classical Hodgkin lymphoma. V is TRBV5-5 and J is TRBJ1-5; tentative D call: TRBD1 (6 bases). DNA of the CDR3: TGTGCCAGCAGCCTGGGGGCCCATCAGCCCCAGCATTTT. Protein: CASSLGAHQPQHF.